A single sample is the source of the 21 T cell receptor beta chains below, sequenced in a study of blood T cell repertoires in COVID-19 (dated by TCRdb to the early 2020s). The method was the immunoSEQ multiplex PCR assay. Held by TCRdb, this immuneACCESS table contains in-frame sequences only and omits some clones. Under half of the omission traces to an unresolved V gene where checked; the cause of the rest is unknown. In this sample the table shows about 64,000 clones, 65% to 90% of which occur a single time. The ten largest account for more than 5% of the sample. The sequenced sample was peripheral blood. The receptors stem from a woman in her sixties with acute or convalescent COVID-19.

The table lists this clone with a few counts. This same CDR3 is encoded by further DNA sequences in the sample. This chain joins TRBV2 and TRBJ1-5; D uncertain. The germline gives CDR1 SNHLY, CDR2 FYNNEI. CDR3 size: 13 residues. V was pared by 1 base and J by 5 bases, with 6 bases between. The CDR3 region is CASSEGRYQPQHF. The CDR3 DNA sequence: TGTGCCAGCAGTGAAGGTAGATATCAGCCCCAGCATTTT.

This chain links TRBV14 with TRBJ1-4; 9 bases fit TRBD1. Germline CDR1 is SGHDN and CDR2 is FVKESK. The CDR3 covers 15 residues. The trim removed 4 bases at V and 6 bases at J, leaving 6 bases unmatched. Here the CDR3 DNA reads TGTGCCAGCAGCCTAGCCGGGACAGGGCATGAAAAACTGTTTTTT. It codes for CASSLAGTGHEKLFF.

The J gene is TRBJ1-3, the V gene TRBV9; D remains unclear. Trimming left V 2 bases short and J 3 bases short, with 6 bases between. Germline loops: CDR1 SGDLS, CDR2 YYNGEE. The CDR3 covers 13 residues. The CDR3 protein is CASSVGGGNTIYF. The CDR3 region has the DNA TGTGCCAGCAGCGTTGGAGGTGGAAACACCATATATTTT.

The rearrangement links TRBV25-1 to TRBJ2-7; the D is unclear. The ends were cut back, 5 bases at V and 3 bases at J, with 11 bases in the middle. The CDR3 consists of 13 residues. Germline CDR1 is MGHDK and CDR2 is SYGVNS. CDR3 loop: CASSTQSIYEQYF. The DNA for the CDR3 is TGTGCCAGCAGTACACAGTCAATCTACGAGCAGTACTTC.

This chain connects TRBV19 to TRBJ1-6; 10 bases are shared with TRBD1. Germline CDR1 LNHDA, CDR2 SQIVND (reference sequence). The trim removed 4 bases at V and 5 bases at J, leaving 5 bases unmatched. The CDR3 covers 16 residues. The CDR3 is CASSTRTGGNNSPLHF. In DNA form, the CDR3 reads TGTGCCAGTAGTACGCGGACAGGGGGAAATAATTCACCCCTCCACTTT.

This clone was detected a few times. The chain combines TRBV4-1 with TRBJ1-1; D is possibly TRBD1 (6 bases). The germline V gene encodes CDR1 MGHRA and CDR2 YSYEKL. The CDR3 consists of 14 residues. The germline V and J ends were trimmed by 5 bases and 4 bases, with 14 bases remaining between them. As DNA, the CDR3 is TGCGCCAGCAGCGGTCCTCTCAGGGGCACTGAAGCTTTCTTT. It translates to CASSGPLRGTEAFF.

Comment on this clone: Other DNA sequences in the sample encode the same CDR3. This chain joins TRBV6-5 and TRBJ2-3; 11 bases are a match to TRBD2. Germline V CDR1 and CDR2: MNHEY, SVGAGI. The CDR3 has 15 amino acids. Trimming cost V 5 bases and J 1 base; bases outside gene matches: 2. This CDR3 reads CASSNSGGGTDTQYF. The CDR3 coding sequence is TGTGCCAGCAGTAATAGCGGGGGGGGCACAGATACGCAGTATTTT.

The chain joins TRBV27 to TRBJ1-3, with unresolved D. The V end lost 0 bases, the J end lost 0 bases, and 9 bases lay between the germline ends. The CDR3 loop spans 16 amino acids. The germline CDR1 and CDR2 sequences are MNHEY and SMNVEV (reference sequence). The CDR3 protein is CASSLSRAASGNTIYF. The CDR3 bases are TGTGCCAGCAGTTTATCGAGGGCAGCCTCTGGAAACACCATATATTTT.

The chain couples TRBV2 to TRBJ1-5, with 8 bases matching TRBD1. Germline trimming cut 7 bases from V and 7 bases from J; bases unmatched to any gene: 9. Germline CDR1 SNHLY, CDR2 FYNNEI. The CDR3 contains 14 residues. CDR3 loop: CASTEDRVGQPQHF. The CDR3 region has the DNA TGTGCCAGCACCGAGGACAGGGTAGGGCAGCCCCAGCATTTT.

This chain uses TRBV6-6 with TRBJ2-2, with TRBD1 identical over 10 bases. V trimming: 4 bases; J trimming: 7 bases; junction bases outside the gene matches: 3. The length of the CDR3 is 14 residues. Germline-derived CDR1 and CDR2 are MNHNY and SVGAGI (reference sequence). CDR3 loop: CASSWDRGSGELFF. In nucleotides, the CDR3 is TGTGCCAGCAGTTGGGACAGGGGTAGCGGGGAGCTGTTTTTT.

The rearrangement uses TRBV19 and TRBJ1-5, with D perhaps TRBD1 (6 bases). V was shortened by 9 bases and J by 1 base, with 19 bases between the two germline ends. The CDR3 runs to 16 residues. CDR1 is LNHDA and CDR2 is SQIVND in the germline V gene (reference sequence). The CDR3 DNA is TGTGCCAGCATTGGGGAGGGGGGAAGGAGCAATCAGCCCCAGCATTTT. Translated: CASIGEGGRSNQPQHF.

Here the CDR3 DNA reads TGCGCCAGCAGCCACCTAGGGGCAGGGACAAGCTCCTATAATTCACCCCTCCACTTT. Protein: CASSHLGAGTSSYNSPLHF. The rearrangement links TRBV4-1 to TRBJ1-6; D possibly corresponds to TRBD1 (6 bases). The CDR3 spans 19 residues. Germline V lookup: CDR1 MGHRA, CDR2 YSYEKL. V was cut by 3 bases and J by 0 bases, with 18 bases left in between.

The CDR3 nucleotides read TGTGCCAGCAGTGAACCCCGGGACACCGAGGCAACTAATGAAAAACTGTTTTTT. Amino acids: CASSEPRDTEATNEKLFF. The chain carries TRBV2 and TRBJ1-4; maybe TRBD1 (6 bases). Germline assignment: CDR1 SNHLY and CDR2 FYNNEI. CDR3 length equals 18 residues. Trimming removed 2 bases from V and 0 bases from J, with 16 bases in between.

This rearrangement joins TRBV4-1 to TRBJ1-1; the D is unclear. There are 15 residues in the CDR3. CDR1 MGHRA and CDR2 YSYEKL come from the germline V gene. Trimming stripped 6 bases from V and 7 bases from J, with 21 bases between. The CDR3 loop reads CASRLGLREDGEAFF. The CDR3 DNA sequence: TGCGCCAGCAGACTCGGGCTCCGGGAAGACGGTGAAGCTTTCTTT.

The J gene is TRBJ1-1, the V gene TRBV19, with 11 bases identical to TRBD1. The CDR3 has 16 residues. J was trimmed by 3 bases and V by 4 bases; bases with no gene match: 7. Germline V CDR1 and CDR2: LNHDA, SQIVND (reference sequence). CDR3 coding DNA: TGTGCCAGTAGTAAACGGGACAGGGGGTCGGACACTGAAGCTTTCTTT. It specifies CASSKRDRGSDTEAFF.

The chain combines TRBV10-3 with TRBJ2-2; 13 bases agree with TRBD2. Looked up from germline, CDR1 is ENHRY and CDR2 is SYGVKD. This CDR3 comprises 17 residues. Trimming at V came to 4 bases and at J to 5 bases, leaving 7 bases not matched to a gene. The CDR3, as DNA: TGTGCCATCAGTGTAACTAGCGGGGGGGCCGGAACCGGGGAGCTGTTTTTT. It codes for CAISVTSGGAGTGELFF.

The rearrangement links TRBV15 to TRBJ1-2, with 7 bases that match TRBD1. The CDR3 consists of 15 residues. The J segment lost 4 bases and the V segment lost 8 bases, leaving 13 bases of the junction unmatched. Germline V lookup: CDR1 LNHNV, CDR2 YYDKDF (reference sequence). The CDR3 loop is CATADRQGNRYGYTF. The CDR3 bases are TGTGCCACCGCGGATCGACAGGGTAATCGCTATGGCTACACCTTC.

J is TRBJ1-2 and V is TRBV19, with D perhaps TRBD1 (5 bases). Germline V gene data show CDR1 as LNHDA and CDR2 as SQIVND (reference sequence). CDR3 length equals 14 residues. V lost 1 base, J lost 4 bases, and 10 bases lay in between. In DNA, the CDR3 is TGTGCCAGTAGTATAGCCAGGGAGGGCTATGGCTACACCTTC. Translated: CASSIAREGYGYTF.

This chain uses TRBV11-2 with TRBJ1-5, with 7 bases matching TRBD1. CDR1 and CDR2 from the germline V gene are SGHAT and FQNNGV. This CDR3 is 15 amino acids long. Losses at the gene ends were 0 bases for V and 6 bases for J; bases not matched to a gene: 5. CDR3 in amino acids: CASSLDRGFLQPQHF. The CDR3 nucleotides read TGTGCCAGCAGCTTAGACAGGGGGTTCCTTCAGCCCCAGCATTTT.

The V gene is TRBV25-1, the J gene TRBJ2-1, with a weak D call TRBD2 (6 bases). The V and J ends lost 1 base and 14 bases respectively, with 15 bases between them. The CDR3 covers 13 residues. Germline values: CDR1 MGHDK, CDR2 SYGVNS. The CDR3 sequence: CASSESHQGGKFF. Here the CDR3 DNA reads TGTGCCAGCAGTGAATCCCACCAGGGAGGCAAGTTCTTC.

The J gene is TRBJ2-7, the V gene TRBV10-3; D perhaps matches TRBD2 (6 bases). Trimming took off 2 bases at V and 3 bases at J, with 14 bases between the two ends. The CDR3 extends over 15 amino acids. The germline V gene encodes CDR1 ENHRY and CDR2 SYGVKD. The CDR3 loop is CAISEGTLKVYEQYF. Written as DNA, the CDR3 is TGTGCCATCAGTGAGGGGACTCTCAAAGTCTACGAGCAGTACTTC.